One sample yielded the 31 T cell receptor beta chains listed below, sequenced in a study of blood T cell repertoires in COVID-19 (dated by TCRdb to about 2020). Library preparation employed the immunoSEQ multiplex PCR assay. The source is immuneACCESS, and TCRdb retained only in-frame sequences with V and J called. Part of the clones is not carried over; for the studies checked, unresolved V genes explain less than half of this, and the remainder is unexplained. Recorded for this sample are tens of thousands of clones; nearly 90% of them occurred a single time. Of the sample, about 48% falls within the top ten clones. What was sequenced was peripheral blood. The source is a human donor with acute or convalescent COVID-19. The donor label of this sample is uncertain.

The J gene is TRBJ2-7, the V gene TRBV30; 7 positions agree with TRBD2. This CDR3 is built from 14 residues. V lost 3 bases and J lost 3; bases outside the gene matches: 8. Germline V gene sequence: CDR1 GTSNPN, CDR2 SVGIG (reference sequence). The CDR3 bases are TGTGCCTGGAGACCCACTAGCGAGCACTACGAGCAGTACTTC. Protein product: CAWRPTSEHYEQYF. Combining the CDR3 with reference TRBV30 and TRBJ2-7 gives the whole variable domain SQTIHQWPATLVQPVGSPLSLECTVEGTSNPNLYWYRQAAGRGLQLLFYSVGIGQISSEVPQNLSASRPQDRQFILSSKKLLLSDSGFYLCAWRPTSEHYEQYFGPGTRLTVT.

This sequence joins TRBV21-1 and TRBJ1-6. TRBV21-1 is a known pseudogene. The CDR3 extends over 15 amino acids. In DNA, the CDR3 is TGTGCCAGCAGTCGCGTAAGCTCCTATAATTCACCCCTCCACTTT. Translated: CASSRVSSYNSPLHF.

This sequence joins TRBV5-1 and TRBJ2-7; no definite D call. There are 15 residues in the CDR3. The germline gives CDR1 SGHRS, CDR2 YFSETQ. Trimming removed 1 base at V and 5 bases at J, with 16 bases between. The CDR3 DNA reads as TGCGCCAGCAGCTTGTTTGCCTCCGGGTCCCACGAGCAGTACTTC. This sequence encodes CASSLFASGSHEQYF.

The rearrangement links TRBV19 to TRBJ2-3; D not resolved. The CDR3 covers 11 residues. Germline loops: CDR1 LNHDA, CDR2 SQIVND (reference sequence). With 3 bases removed from V and 8 bases from J, the gap between germline ends came to 6 bases. Written as DNA, the CDR3 is TGTGCCAGTAGTATCGGAGCTACGCAGTATTTT. Translated: CASSIGATQYF.

V gene TRBV9 combines with J gene TRBJ2-3; 13 positions match TRBD2. The CDR3 loop spans 15 amino acids. With 4 bases clipped from V and 7 bases from J, the junction kept 6 bases outside the gene matches. Germline CDR1 SGDLS, CDR2 YYNGEE. As DNA, the CDR3 is TGTGCCAGCAGCTCCACTAGCGGGAGGGAAAATACGCAGTATTTT. Its protein is CASSSTSGRENTQYF.

V is TRBV5-8 and J is TRBJ1-5; D not resolved. Germline V gives CDR1 SGHTS, CDR2 YDEGEE. Trimming left V 0 bases short and J 0 bases short, with 13 bases between. The CDR3 runs 17 residues. The CDR3: CASSLGLNSYSNQPQHF. The CDR3 DNA reads as TGTGCCAGCAGCTTGGGCTTGAACAGTTATAGCAATCAGCCCCAGCATTTT.

The J gene is TRBJ1-2, the V gene TRBV18, with D perhaps TRBD1 (6 bases). The CDR3 covers 18 residues. Germline CDR1 KGHSH, CDR2 LQKENI. Trimming removed 3 bases from V and 2 bases from J, with 22 bases in between. CDR3 region: CASSPSQALTDSNYGYTF. DNA of the CDR3: TGTGCCAGCTCACCCTCCCAGGCCTTGACGGACAGCAACTATGGCTACACCTTC. The full variable domain, rest sourced from reference TRBV18 and TRBJ1-2, is NAGVMQNPRHLVRRRGQEARLRCSPMKGHSHVYWYRQLPEEGLKFMVYLQKENIIDESGMPKERFSAEFPKEGPSILRIQQVVRGDSAAYFCASSPSQALTDSNYGYTFGSGTRLTVV.

This clone has just one count. The same CDR3 is also encoded by other DNA sequences in this sample. The chain combines TRBV20-1 with TRBJ2-3; D ambiguous. Deletions cut 6 bases from V and 2 bases from J, with 6 bases between. The CDR3 loop spans 11 amino acids. CDR1 is DFQATT and CDR2 is SNEGSKA in the germline V gene (reference sequence). In DNA, the CDR3 is TGCAGTGCCTCCCCCACAGATACGCAGTATTTT. Translating it yields CSASPTDTQYF.

This chain links TRBV5-1 with TRBJ2-1, with 8 nucleotides matching TRBD2. Per germline, CDR1 SGHRS and CDR2 YFSETQ. The CDR3 runs 16 residues. With V trimmed by 0 bases and J by 9 bases, 11 bases remained unmatched. The CDR3 DNA reads as TGCGCCAGCAGCTTGGGTAGTCGAGCGGGAGTAGGTGAGCAGTTCTTC. This gives the protein CASSLGSRAGVGEQFF.

The chain couples TRBV28 to TRBJ2-1, with 9 positions matching TRBD1. V gave up 3 bases and J gave up 5 bases; unmatched junction bases: 8. The CDR3 consists of 16 residues. Germline V gene data show CDR1 as MDHEN and CDR2 as SYDVKM. The CDR3 region is CASSFPRQGGHNEQFF. The CDR3 bases are TGTGCCAGCAGTTTTCCCCGACAGGGGGGCCACAATGAGCAGTTCTTC.

This clone was seen a few times. The chain carries TRBV5-6 and TRBJ1-2; D call uncertain. Trimming left V 2 bases short and J 0 bases short, with 11 bases between. Germline-derived CDR1 and CDR2 are SGHDT and YYEEEE. The CDR3 consists of 15 residues. The CDR3 nucleotides read TGTGCCAGCAGCTTCCGACCCCGGGCTAACTATGGCTACACCTTC. Translating it yields CASSFRPRANYGYTF.

The CDR3 protein is CASRPGGVREKLFF. Written as DNA, the CDR3 is TGTGCCAGCAGACCAGGGGGTGTGAGAGAAAAACTGTTTTTT. This chain connects TRBV6-5 to TRBJ1-4, with 7 bases matching TRBD1. The CDR3 is 14 amino acids. After removal of 6 bases from V and 8 bases from J, the junction contained 9 bases not matched to a gene. Germline V gene lookup returns CDR1 MNHEY and CDR2 SVGAGI.

This clone was observed a handful of times. The chain carries TRBV4-1 and TRBJ2-7, with TRBD2 matching 7 bases. Germline CDR1 and CDR2: MGHRA and YSYEKL. This CDR3 is built from 14 residues. After removal of 0 bases from V and 9 bases from J, the junction contained 8 bases not matched to a gene. The CDR3: CASSQEREFSGQYF. The CDR3 DNA reads as TGCGCCAGCAGCCAAGAGCGGGAGTTCTCCGGGCAGTACTTC.

The chain combines TRBV5-6 with TRBJ2-7; 7 positions match TRBD2. The CDR3 runs to 16 residues. The V gene end was trimmed by 2 bases and the J gene end by 3 bases; junction bases not matched to a gene: 11. The germline V gene encodes CDR1 SGHDT and CDR2 YYEEEE. DNA for the CDR3: TGTGCCAGCAGCTTTGTTCAAGCGGGGCGGCACTACGAGCAGTACTTC. Protein sequence: CASSFVQAGRHYEQYF.

The table lists this clone with a count of one. The rearrangement joins TRBV7-2 to TRBJ1-5; maybe TRBD1 (6 bases). The CDR3 sequence is 16 residues long. Deletions cut 5 bases from V and 1 base from J, with 15 bases between. From germline, CDR1 is SGHTA and CDR2 FQGNSA. CDR3 nucleotide sequence: TGTGCCAGCAGCCTTGAGGGGACAAGGAGCAATCAGCCCCAGCATTTT. Translating gives CASSLEGTRSNQPQHF.

The rearrangement uses TRBV3-1 (or the pseudogene TRBV3-2) and TRBJ1-2; 7 bases are shared with TRBD1. Germline V gives CDR1 LGHDT, CDR2 YNNKEL (reference sequence). The J segment lost 4 bases and the V segment lost 3 bases, leaving 5 bases of the junction unmatched. This CDR3 has 14 residues. The CDR3 DNA follows: TGTGCCAGCAGCCAGGGAGGACAGGTCTATGGCTACACCTTC. Its translation: CASSQGGQVYGYTF.

The chain links TRBV11-2 to TRBJ2-3; 8 bases line up with TRBD1. Germline values: CDR1 SGHAT, CDR2 FQNNGV. Germline trimming cut 3 bases from V and 1 base from J; bases unmatched to any gene: 0. The CDR3 loop spans 14 amino acids. This chain's CDR3 is CASSLGQGTDTQYF. The DNA of the CDR3 is TGTGCCAGCAGCTTGGGACAGGGCACAGATACGCAGTATTTT. Full variable domain (remainder filled in from reference TRBV11-2 and TRBJ2-3): EAGVAQSPRYKIIEKRQSVAFWCNPISGHATLYWYQQILGQGPKLLIQFQNNGVVDDSQLPKDRFSAERLKGVDSTLKIQPAKLEDSAVYLCASSLGQGTDTQYFGPGTRLTVL.

V and J are TRBV4-1 and TRBJ2-3; TRBD2 is a possible D gene (6 bases). Germline assignment: CDR1 MGHRA and CDR2 YSYEKL. The CDR3 runs 10 residues. V was shortened by 8 bases and J by 10 bases, with 10 bases between the two germline ends. CDR3 sequence: CASRGWSQYF. CDR3 coding DNA: TGCGCCAGCCGGGGGTGGTCGCAGTATTTT.

The V gene is TRBV7-9, the J gene TRBJ1-5, with a tentative D call TRBD1 (5 bases). Germline-derived CDR1 and CDR2 are SEHNR and FQNEAQ (reference sequence). The CDR3 is made up of 13 amino acids. V shed 3 bases and J shed 7 bases, with 10 bases lying between them. The CDR3 DNA follows: TGTGCCAGCAGCTTCGGGGGGACCCAGCCCCAGCATTTT. Translating it yields CASSFGGTQPQHF.

The rearrangement uses TRBV21-1 and TRBJ2-2; the DNA was not used to check the table's D call, TRBD2. TRBV21-1 is described as a pseudogene. The CDR3 runs 16 residues. The CDR3 DNA follows: TGTGCCAGCAGCAAACGCAGCGGGGGGGACACCGGGGAGCTGTTTTTT. This translates into CASSKRSGGDTGELFF.

The chain is built from TRBV5-1 and TRBJ2-7, with D uncertain. Trimming shortened V by 0 bases and J by 4 bases, and 17 bases separated the two germline ends. This CDR3 has 16 residues. Germline values: CDR1 SGHRS, CDR2 YFSETQ. For the CDR3, the DNA is TGCGCCAGCAGCTTGGCCACTCCACCGCCCCCTTACGAGCAGTACTTC. Amino acids: CASSLATPPPPYEQYF.

The V and J genes are TRBV5-4 and TRBJ2-1, with 8 nucleotides matching TRBD1. The CDR3 is 14 residues long. With 2 bases clipped from V and 10 bases from J, the junction kept 8 bases outside the gene matches. CDR1 and CDR2 from the germline V gene are SGHNT and YYREEE (reference sequence). The CDR3 region has the DNA TGTGCCAGCAGCTTACAGACAGGGGCCAGCGAGCAGTTCTTC. It encodes CASSLQTGASEQFF.

CDR3 protein: CASSRTTSGSSYEQYF. The CDR3 nucleotides are TGTGCCAGCAGCCGTACGACTAGCGGAAGCTCCTACGAGCAGTACTTC. This rearrangement joins TRBV7-8 to TRBJ2-7; 9 nucleotides agree with TRBD2. This CDR3 has 16 amino acids. Germline V gene data show CDR1 as SGHVS and CDR2 as FQNEAQ. Trimming removed 5 bases from V and 0 bases from J; junction bases left unmatched: 8.

J is TRBJ1-2 and V is TRBV5-5; D remains ambiguous. Deletions cut 0 bases from V and 4 bases from J, with 13 bases between. The CDR3 has 15 amino acids. The germline V gene encodes CDR1 SGHKS and CDR2 YYEKEE (reference sequence). The CDR3 loop reads CASSLAEGTFYGYTF. DNA for the CDR3: TGTGCCAGCAGCTTGGCCGAGGGAACCTTCTATGGCTACACCTTC.

The chain combines TRBV6-6 with TRBJ1-4; 12 nucleotides agree with TRBD1. V was clipped by 6 bases and J by 3 bases; unmatched bases: 17. This CDR3 has 20 residues. Germline V gives CDR1 MNHNY, CDR2 SVGAGI (reference sequence). The CDR3 sequence: CASSQIIIGGQGAANEKLFF. The CDR3 nucleotides read TGTGCCAGCAGCCAAATAATCATAGGGGGACAGGGGGCAGCTAATGAAAAACTGTTTTTT.

The sample holds one count of this clone. The J gene is TRBJ2-5, the V gene TRBV10-2, with 7 nucleotides matching TRBD2. The CDR3 has 16 residues. V was pared by 8 bases and J by 0 bases, with 12 bases of the junction left unmatched. The germline gives CDR1 WSHSY, CDR2 SAAADI. This CDR3 is CASGPGLQLYQETQYF. DNA of the CDR3: TGCGCCAGCGGACCGGGACTACAACTGTACCAAGAGACCCAGTACTTC.

The J gene is TRBJ1-2, the V gene TRBV24-1, with no clear D. This CDR3 comprises 13 residues. Looked up from germline, CDR1 is KGHDR and CDR2 is SFDVKD. With 7 bases removed from V and 1 base from J, the gap between germline ends came to 9 bases. CDR3 sequence: CATRGSRNYGYTF. The CDR3 region has the DNA TGTGCCACCAGGGGCAGCCGTAACTATGGCTACACCTTC.

The rearrangement links TRBV7-2 to TRBJ2-4, with a tentative D call TRBD1 (5 bases). This CDR3 spans 13 amino acids. CDR1 SGHTA and CDR2 FQGNSA come from the germline V gene. The V gene lost 2 bases and the J gene lost 7 bases, with 9 bases spanning the gap. Here the CDR3 reads CASSLRGANIQYF. In DNA form, the CDR3 reads TGTGCCAGCAGCTTAAGGGGCGCGAACATTCAGTACTTC.

This chain uses TRBV11-1 with TRBJ2-2, with 7 bases lining up with TRBD1. This CDR3 comprises 15 residues. J lost 3 bases, V lost 6 bases, and 7 bases had no gene match. Germline-derived CDR1 and CDR2 are SGHAT and FQDESV (reference sequence). CDR3 protein: CASRLLGGDTGELFF. The DNA for the CDR3 is TGTGCCAGCAGGCTTCTAGGGGGCGACACCGGGGAGCTGTTTTTT.

In its sample, this clone was seen a few times. The chain has TRBV13 and TRBJ2-7; the match to TRBD2 covers 7 bases. Germline V gives CDR1 PRHDT, CDR2 FYEKMQ (reference sequence). The CDR3 is 15 amino acids. Losses at the gene ends were 2 bases for V and 6 bases for J; bases not matched to a gene: 10. CDR3 residues: CASSLRGGPRLEQYF. Here the CDR3 DNA reads TGTGCCAGCAGCTTACGCGGGGGACCACGACTCGAGCAGTACTTC.

The V gene is TRBV4-1, the J gene TRBJ1-5, with D unresolved. Deletions cut 4 bases from V and 0 bases from J, with 7 bases between. The germline V gene encodes CDR1 MGHRA and CDR2 YSYEKL. This CDR3 region has 14 residues. In DNA form, the CDR3 reads TGCGCCAGCAGCCTAACATATAGCAATCAGCCCCAGCATTTT. Protein product: CASSLTYSNQPQHF.